This T cell receptor beta chain is from a study of T cell responses to AZD1222 COVID-19 vaccine. Notes on the study in general: Spike-specific TCR breadth and depth rose after two AZD1222 doses.

About this clone: Its antigen remains unidentified.

Trimming removed 6 bases at V and 0 bases at J, with 8 bases between. The CDR3 spans 13 residues. The repertoire was sequenced with immunoSEQ multiplex PCR; TCRdb's copy has only in-frame clones and lacks some. The sample yields about 160,000 clones, roughly 90% seen once. The TCR sequence derives from an adult who received the AZD1222 COVID-19 vaccine. The V and J genes are TRBV12-3 or TRBV12-4 and TRBJ1-1, with D possibly TRBD1 on 5 matching bases. The sequenced sample was peripheral blood, obtained 28 days after the second AZD1222 dose. The CDR3 reads CASSRQLNTEAFF. CDR3 nucleotides: TGTGCCAGCAGCCGACAGCTGAACACTGAAGCTTTCTTT.